What follows are 21 T cell receptor beta chains derived from one specimen sequenced in a study of OX40 agonist ivuxolimab in advanced cancers. Sequencing used immunoSEQ multiplex PCR; TCRdb keeps in-frame clones, though not all of them. The sample has roughly 54,000 clones, approximately 90% seen once. The sequences come from CD4+ or CD8+ T cells sorted from blood, collected in a trial of the OX40 agonist ivuxolimab. These receptors originate from an adult with an advanced solid tumor such as melanoma, head and neck, liver or kidney cancer.

V and J are TRBV29-1 and TRBJ2-3; the match to TRBD2 covers 8 bases. V trimming: 2 bases; J trimming: 0 bases; junction bases outside the gene matches: 1. The CDR3 loop spans 14 amino acids. Per the germline V gene, CDR1 is SQVTM and CDR2 is ANQGSEA. The CDR3 nucleotides are TGCAGCGTTGAACCTAGCGGGAGCACAGATACGCAGTATTTT. Encoded protein: CSVEPSGSTDTQYF.

The chain links TRBV11-3 to TRBJ2-2; 9 bases align to TRBD1. V lost 5 bases to trimming and J lost 6 bases; unmatched junction nucleotides: 7. The CDR3 has 15 residues. CDR1 and CDR2 from the germline V gene are SGHNT and YENEEA. The DNA for the CDR3 is TGTGCCAGCAGCACGACAGGGGGTAGAGCCGGGGAGCTGTTTTTT. The encoded protein is CASSTTGGRAGELFF. The full variable domain, completed using reference TRBV11-3 and TRBJ2-2, is EAGVVQSPRYKIIEKKQPVAFWCNPISGHNTLYWYLQNLGQGPELLIRYENEEAVDDSQLPKDRFSAERLKGVDSTLKIQPAELGDSAVYLCASSTTGGRAGELFFGEGSRLTVL.

The J gene is TRBJ2-7, the V gene TRBV11-2; no clear D. Trimming removed 5 bases from V and 0 bases from J, with 5 bases in between. The CDR3 loop spans 12 amino acids. The V gene's germline CDR1 is SGHAT and CDR2 FQNNGV. CDR3 loop: CASSRDSYEQYF. CDR3 DNA sequence: TGTGCCAGCAGCAGGGACTCCTACGAGCAGTACTTC.

The chain carries TRBV19 and TRBJ1-1; 9 bases map to TRBD1. Germline CDR1 reads LNHDA; CDR2 reads SQIVND (reference sequence). V lost 7 bases to trimming and J lost 5 bases; unmatched junction nucleotides: 8. CDR3 length: 14 residues. The CDR3 here is CASKAQGAPTEAFF. CDR3 coding DNA: TGTGCCAGTAAGGCACAGGGGGCGCCAACTGAAGCTTTCTTT.

The chain employs TRBV19 and TRBJ1-2; TRBD1 matches 11 bases. Germline trimming cut 5 bases from V and 2 bases from J; bases unmatched to any gene: 4. CDR1 is LNHDA, CDR2 SQIVND, per germline (reference sequence). CDR3 length: 15 residues. CDR3 in amino acids: CASSADRGRNYGYTF. The DNA for the CDR3 is TGTGCCAGTAGTGCGGACAGGGGGCGGAACTATGGCTACACCTTC. Drawing the rest from reference TRBV19 and TRBJ1-2, the complete variable domain is DGGITQSPKYLFRKEGQNVTLSCEQNLNHDAMYWYRQDPGQGLRLIYYSQIVNDFQKGDIAEGYSVSREKKESFPLTVTSAQKNPTAFYLCASSADRGRNYGYTFGSGTRLTVV.

The V gene is TRBV4-1, the J gene TRBJ2-2; 8 bases fit TRBD1. The junction had 3 bases not matched to a gene; V was cut back by 4 bases and J by 5 bases. The CDR3 extends over 14 amino acids. CDR1 is MGHRA, CDR2 YSYEKL, per germline. DNA of the CDR3: TGCGCCAGCAGCCTTTGGACAGGGACCGGGGAGCTGTTTTTT. It yields the protein CASSLWTGTGELFF.

A single count supports this clone. The rearrangement joins TRBV10-3 to TRBJ2-7; D gene ambiguous. Trimming cost V 2 bases and J 0 bases, with 8 bases left between them. Per the germline V gene, CDR1 is ENHRY and CDR2 is SYGVKD. CDR3 length equals 14 residues. The CDR3, as DNA: TGTGCCATCAGTGAGGGCAGAGCCTCCTACGAGCAGTACTTC. Translating gives CAISEGRASYEQYF.

The chain carries TRBV7-9 and TRBJ2-7; 7 nucleotides agree with TRBD2. The germline gives CDR1 SEHNR, CDR2 FQNEAQ (reference sequence). V trimming: 5 bases; J trimming: 6 bases; junction bases outside the gene matches: 13. The CDR3 is made up of 15 amino acids. DNA of the CDR3: TGTGCCAGCAGCAAAGCCGGGACTATTAAGCTCGAGCAGTACTTC. Residues: CASSKAGTIKLEQYF.

Here the CDR3 reads CASSLGTGNSYTF. Written as DNA, the CDR3 is TGTGCCAGCAGCCTCGGGACAGGGAATAGCTACACCTTC. The chain couples TRBV7-8 to TRBJ1-2; 9 bases agree with TRBD1. After removal of 5 bases from V and 9 bases from J, the junction contained 7 bases not matched to a gene. This CDR3 has 13 amino acids. Germline CDR1 is SGHVS and CDR2 is FQNEAQ.

V is TRBV11-3 and J is TRBJ2-6, with TRBD1 matching over 10 bases. The J segment lost 0 bases and the V segment lost 3 bases, leaving 2 bases of the junction unmatched. The germline gives CDR1 SGHNT, CDR2 YENEEA. The CDR3 runs 17 residues. CDR3 amino acids: CASSLGQGTSGANVLTF. CDR3 bases: TGTGCCAGCAGCTTGGGACAGGGGACCTCTGGGGCCAACGTCCTGACTTTC.

The V call is TRBV28, the J call TRBJ2-1; D unresolved. Germline V gene data show CDR1 as MDHEN and CDR2 as SYDVKM. CDR3 length: 11 amino acids. The ends were cut back, 2 bases at V and 8 bases at J, with 4 bases in the middle. CDR3 sequence (DNA): TGTGCCAGCAGTTTAGGTGATGAGCAGTTCTTC. Translated, it gives CASSLGDEQFF.

V and J are TRBV7-9 and TRBJ1-5, with D possibly being TRBD1 (5 bases). This CDR3 comprises 14 residues. In germline, CDR1 is SEHNR, CDR2 FQNEAQ (reference sequence). V dropped 5 bases and J dropped 7 bases, with 15 bases sitting between them. The CDR3, as DNA: TGTGCCAGCAGCAGCGGGACCACGCGGCAGCCCCAGCATTTT. Translated, it gives CASSSGTTRQPQHF.

The chain uses TRBV9 and TRBJ1-5; possible D gene TRBD1, 6 bases. The CDR3 is 12 residues long. Germline CDR1 is SGDLS and CDR2 is YYNGEE. The DNA of the CDR3 is TGTGGGACAGCATATAGCAATCAGCCCCAGCATTTT. Its translation: CGTAYSNQPQHF.

The chain recombines TRBV5-1 with TRBJ2-3; D is possibly TRBD1 or TRBD2 (5 bases each). The CDR3 is made up of 14 amino acids. CDR1 is SGHRS, CDR2 YFSETQ, per germline. Trimming shortened V by 4 bases and J by 4 bases, and 13 bases separated the two germline ends. The CDR3 sequence is CASSLGAGADTQYF. DNA of the CDR3: TGCGCCAGCAGCCTTGGGGCCGGGGCAGATACGCAGTATTTT. Looking up the rest from reference TRBV5-1 and TRBJ2-3 gives the full variable domain: KAGVTQTPRYLIKTRGQQVTLSCSPISGHRSVSWYQQTPGQGLQFLFEYFSETQRNKGNFPGRFSGRQFSNSRSEMNVSTLELGDSALYLCASSLGAGADTQYFGPGTRLTVL.

This chain uses TRBV6-5 with TRBJ1-1, with 7 bases fitting TRBD1. There are 14 residues in the CDR3. CDR1 is MNHEY and CDR2 is SVGAGI in the germline V gene. Trimming at V came to 5 bases and at J to 1 base, leaving 4 bases not matched to a gene. The CDR3, as DNA: TGTGCCAGCAGTCCGGACAGGAGGAACACTGAAGCTTTCTTT. It encodes CASSPDRRNTEAFF.

The rearrangement joins TRBV27 to TRBJ2-1; 13 positions agree with TRBD2. This CDR3 has 18 residues. The trim removed 3 bases at V and 3 bases at J, leaving 8 bases unmatched. Looked up from germline, CDR1 is MNHEY and CDR2 is SMNVEV (reference sequence). The CDR3 DNA follows: TGTGCCAGCAGTTTCCCGACAACTAGCGGGAGGGACTACAATGAGCAGTTCTTC. It translates to CASSFPTTSGRDYNEQFF.

The chain recombines TRBV2 with TRBJ2-1; 12 bases are shared with TRBD2. The V segment lost 8 bases and the J segment 4 bases; nucleotides outside the gene matches: 6. Germline CDR1 is SNHLY and CDR2 is FYNNEI. The CDR3 length is 15 residues. The CDR3 DNA sequence: TGTGCCAGCTCAGGGGGGACTAGCGGGTACAATGAGCAGTTCTTC. Translation gives CASSGGTSGYNEQFF.

The chain has TRBV5-4 and TRBJ1-2; TRBD1 is a possible D gene (5 bases). Germline assignment: CDR1 SGHNT and CDR2 YYREEE (reference sequence). This CDR3 contains 15 residues. Trimming removed 0 bases from V and 1 base from J, with 10 bases in between. CDR3 sequence reads: CASSLDGTVNYGYTF. CDR3 DNA: TGTGCCAGCAGCTTGGACGGGACGGTTAACTATGGCTACACCTTC.

This clone was seen once. V usage is TRBV4-2 and J usage is TRBJ1-2, with unresolved D. V lost 4 bases and J lost 4, with 19 bases in between. The CDR3 runs 16 residues. In germline, CDR1 is LGHNA, CDR2 YNFKEQ. The CDR3 reads CASSLTVAGSTYGYTF. The CDR3, as DNA: TGTGCCAGCAGCCTAACCGTGGCGGGGTCTACCTATGGCTACACCTTC.

V gene TRBV10-3 combines with J gene TRBJ2-5; 10 bases are a match to TRBD2. V lost 10 bases, J lost 5 bases, and 7 bases stayed unmatched. Germline CDR1 reads ENHRY; CDR2 reads SYGVKD. The CDR3 is 13 amino acids. The CDR3 region is CATSGRAFETQYF. For the CDR3, the DNA is TGTGCCACCAGCGGGAGGGCTTTTGAGACCCAGTACTTC.

This chain links TRBV29-1 with TRBJ2-3; weak D call: TRBD1 (5 bases). V shed 7 bases and J shed 4 bases, with 18 bases lying between them. The germline gives CDR1 SQVTM, CDR2 ANQGSEA. This CDR3 region has 14 residues. The CDR3 loop is CSADQGLLADTQYF. In DNA form, the CDR3 reads TGCAGCGCAGATCAGGGTTTACTTGCAGATACGCAGTATTTT.